This entry describes one TCR beta chain. Its specificity is not known. V was trimmed by 4 bases and J by 3 bases, leaving 13 bases between them. The CDR3 loop spans 14 amino acids. Germline lookup yields CDR1 GTSNPN and CDR2 SVGIG (reference sequence). The protocol was immunoSEQ multiplex PCR, while the TCRdb copy is restricted to in-frame clones and leaves out a portion. Of about 41,000 clones in the sample, more than 70% were seen once. This specimen comes from a study of PD-1 blockade in classical Hodgkin lymphoma. Study findings and constraints: Only CD4+ TCR diversity, not CD8+, had risen significantly by C4D1. Relative to healthy donors, newly diagnosed patients reportedly had lower baseline TCR diversity, which was reported as lower still in relapsed/refractory patients. Newly diagnosed and completely responding patients shared comparable baseline diversity.

Relapse after autologous stem cell transplantation occurred in every patient, and brentuximab vedotin exposure varied. This chain joins TRBV30 and TRBJ2-1, with D perhaps TRBD2 (5 bases). The clonotype originates from a human donor with classical Hodgkin lymphoma. This specimen consisted of peripheral blood mononuclear cells (PBMCs), obtained at baseline. CDR3 loop: CAWKQLADYNEQFF. CDR3 in DNA: TGTGCCTGGAAGCAGCTAGCTGACTACAATGAGCAGTTCTTC.